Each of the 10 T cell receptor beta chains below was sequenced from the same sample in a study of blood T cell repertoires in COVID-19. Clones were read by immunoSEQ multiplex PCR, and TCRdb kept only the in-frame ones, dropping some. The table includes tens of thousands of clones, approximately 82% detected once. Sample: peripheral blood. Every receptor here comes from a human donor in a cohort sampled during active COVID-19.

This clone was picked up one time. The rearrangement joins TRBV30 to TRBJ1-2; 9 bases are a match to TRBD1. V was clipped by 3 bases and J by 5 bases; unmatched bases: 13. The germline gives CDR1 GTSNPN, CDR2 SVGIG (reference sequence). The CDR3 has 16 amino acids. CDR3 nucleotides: TGTGCCTGGAGAAAGGGACAGGGTTCGGTTGGGTATGGCTACACCTTC. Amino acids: CAWRKGQGSVGYGYTF. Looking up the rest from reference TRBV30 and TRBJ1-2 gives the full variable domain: SQTIHQWPATLVQPVGSPLSLECTVEGTSNPNLYWYRQAAGRGLQLLFYSVGIGQISSEVPQNLSASRPQDRQFILSSKKLLLSDSGFYLCAWRKGQGSVGYGYTFGSGTRLTVV.

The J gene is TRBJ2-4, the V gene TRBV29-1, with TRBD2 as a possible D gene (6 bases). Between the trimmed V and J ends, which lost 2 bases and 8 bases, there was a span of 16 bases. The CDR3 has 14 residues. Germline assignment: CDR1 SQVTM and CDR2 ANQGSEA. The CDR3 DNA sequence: TGCAGCGTTGAAATGGTGGGGGAGCGGGACATTCAGTACTTC. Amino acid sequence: CSVEMVGERDIQYF.

The CDR3 nucleotides read TGTGCCAGCTCACCTTTTTTTGGGACAGAGAACACTGAAGCTTTCTTT. Translating it yields CASSPFFGTENTEAFF. The chain employs TRBV18 and TRBJ1-1, with TRBD1 identical over 7 bases. The germline gives CDR1 KGHSH, CDR2 LQKENI. CDR3 length: 16 residues. The junction had 8 bases not matched to a gene; V was cut back by 3 bases and J by 1 base.

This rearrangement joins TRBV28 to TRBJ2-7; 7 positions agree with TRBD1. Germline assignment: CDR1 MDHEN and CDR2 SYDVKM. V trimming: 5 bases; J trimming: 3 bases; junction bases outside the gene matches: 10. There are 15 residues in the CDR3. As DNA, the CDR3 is TGTGCCAGCAGTCCTCCGAGGGCAGGGGGCTACGAGCAGTACTTC. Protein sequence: CASSPPRAGGYEQYF.

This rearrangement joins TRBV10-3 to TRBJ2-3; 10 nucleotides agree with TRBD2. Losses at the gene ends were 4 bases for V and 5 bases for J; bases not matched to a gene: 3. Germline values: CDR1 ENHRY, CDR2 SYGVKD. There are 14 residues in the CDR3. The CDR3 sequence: CAISVTSGEDTQYF. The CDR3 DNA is TGTGCCATCAGTGTTACTAGCGGGGAAGATACGCAGTATTTT.

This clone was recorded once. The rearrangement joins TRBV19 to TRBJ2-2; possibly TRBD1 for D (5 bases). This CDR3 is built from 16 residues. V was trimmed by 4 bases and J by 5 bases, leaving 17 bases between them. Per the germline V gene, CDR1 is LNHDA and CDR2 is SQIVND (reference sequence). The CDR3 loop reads CASSKTQGGRTGELFF. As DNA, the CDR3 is TGTGCCAGTAGTAAAACTCAGGGTGGAAGGACCGGGGAGCTGTTTTTT.

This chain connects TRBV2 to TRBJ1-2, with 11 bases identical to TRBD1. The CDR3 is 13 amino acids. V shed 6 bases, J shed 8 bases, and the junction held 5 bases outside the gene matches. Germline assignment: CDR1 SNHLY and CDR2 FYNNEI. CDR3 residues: CASSGQGASGYTF. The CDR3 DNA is TGTGCCAGCAGCGGACAGGGGGCAAGCGGCTACACCTTC.

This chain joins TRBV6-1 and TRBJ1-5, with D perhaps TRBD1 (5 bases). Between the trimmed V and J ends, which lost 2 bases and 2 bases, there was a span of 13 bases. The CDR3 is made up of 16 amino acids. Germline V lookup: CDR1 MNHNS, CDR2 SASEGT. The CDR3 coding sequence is TGTGCCAGCAGTGAATTAGGGGCTTTGGGCAATCAGCCCCAGCATTTT. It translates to CASSELGALGNQPQHF.

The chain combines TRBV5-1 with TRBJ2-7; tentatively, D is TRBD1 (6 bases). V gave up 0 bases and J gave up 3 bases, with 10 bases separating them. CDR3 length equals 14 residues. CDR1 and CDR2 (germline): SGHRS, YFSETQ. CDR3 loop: CASSLGDTFYEQYF. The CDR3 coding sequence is TGCGCCAGCAGCTTGGGGGACACCTTCTACGAGCAGTACTTC. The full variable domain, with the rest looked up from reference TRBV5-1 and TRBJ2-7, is KAGVTQTPRYLIKTRGQQVTLSCSPISGHRSVSWYQQTPGQGLQFLFEYFSETQRNKGNFPGRFSGRQFSNSRSEMNVSTLELGDSALYLCASSLGDTFYEQYFGPGTRLTVT.

The CDR3 here is CASSLGTGRGNTEAFF. Written as DNA, the CDR3 is TGCGCCAGCAGCCTGGGGACGGGCCGGGGGAACACTGAAGCTTTCTTT. This sequence joins TRBV5-1 and TRBJ1-1; TRBD1 might be the D (5 bases). Trimming removed 4 bases from V and 1 base from J, with 17 bases in between. CDR3 length equals 16 residues. Germline V gene lookup returns CDR1 SGHRS and CDR2 YFSETQ.